The present TCR beta chain was sequenced within a study of CD8 T cells in ankylosing spondylitis. Study-wide points: Prior literature has documented some motif variants in synovial fluid and blood from reactive arthritis. Disease-linked clones reportedly showed significant enrichment in matched ankylosing spondylitis synovial fluid. The disease-linked clones had a CD8+ phenotype and low blood frequencies.

Construction of TCR beta libraries was performed using quantitative 5'-RACE with molecular barcodes. TCRdb itself ran the 5' RACE reads through MiXCR, one entry per CDR3 protein. Among around 25,000 distinct CDR3 sequences, under 3% were seen once, and the ten largest hold about 7.8%. The junction had 4 bases not matched to a gene; V was cut back by 0 bases and J by 1 base. The CDR3 is 16 residues long. Germline assignment: CDR1 SGDLS and CDR2 YYNGEE. This clonotype was recorded at least ten times. As yet, its antigen is unknown. The sequence came from a female donor with ankylosing spondylitis or in good health (not recorded which). V usage is TRBV9 and J usage is TRBJ2-5; TRBD1 matches at 9 bases. The sequenced sample consisted of blood, either unsorted or a sorted T cell fraction (not recorded which). In DNA form, the CDR3 reads TGTGCCAGCAGCGTAGGAGGGACAGGGACCCAAGAGACCCAGTACTTC. This translates into CASSVGGTGTQETQYF.